This T cell receptor (beta chain) was captured in a study of cytomegalovirus exposure and HLA in healthy donors. Study observations and caveats: Sequencing depth roughly uniform across donors was assumed in presence/absence analyses. Across donors, most TCRs were seen rarely, yet some public ones were widespread. The classifier reportedly diagnosed cytomegalovirus status with high sensitivity and specificity.

The PCR ran on 60 Vbeta and 13 Jbeta primers. Generated by immunoSEQ multiplex PCR, the TCRdb table keeps only in-frame clones and is missing some. Of around 120,000 clones listed, around four fifths were seen once; the top ten hold approximately 10%. Concerning this clone itself: The antigen is not known. A read error may account for a junction end that differs from germline.

Input material: PBMCs. The TCR originated in a male donor in good health and CMV-seropositive.

CDR3 protein: CASSFSDNEQFF. CDR3 DNA sequence: TGTGCCAGCAGCTTCTCCGACAATGAGCAGTTCTTC. The chain is built from TRBV5-6 and TRBJ2-1; D remains unclear. Germline V gives CDR1 SGHDT, CDR2 YYEEEE. This CDR3 contains 12 residues.